This T cell receptor beta chain was identified during a study of CD8 T cells in ankylosing spondylitis. General study findings and limits: Characteristic of ankylosing spondylitis blood, it appeared, was a TCR beta motif comprising about eight highly homologous variants. There was reportedly significant enrichment of clones that were disease-linked in matched ankylosing spondylitis synovial fluid. Disease-linked clones were CD8+ and relatively rare in peripheral blood. Reactive arthritis synovial fluid and blood were previously reported to contain some motif variants.

This clonotype has only a few counts. Its antigen is unknown. V trimming: 0 bases; J trimming: 2 bases; junction bases outside the gene matches: 8. CDR1 SGHVS and CDR2 FNYEAQ come from the germline V gene. This CDR3 is built from 17 residues. Quantitative 5'-RACE with molecular barcodes produced the TCR beta libraries. One entry per CDR3 protein, called by TCRdb with MiXCR from the 5' RACE reads. This sample has around 140,000 distinct CDR3 sequences; 15% to 20% occur once, and the top ten carry 30% to 35%. The chain employs TRBV7-6 and TRBJ2-3; 7 positions match TRBD2. This receptor was identified in a male donor with ankylosing spondylitis. The sequenced sample was blood, either unsorted or a sorted T cell fraction (not recorded which). CDR3 sequence (DNA): TGTGCCAGCAGCTTAGCTGAAGGCGGGAGACCCACAGATACGCAGTATTTT. Translated, it gives CASSLAEGGRPTDTQYF.